The rows below give T cell receptor beta chains drawn from one sample of a study of response to subunit inactivated influenza vaccine. TCRdb independently ran MiXCR on the RT-PCR reads; one entry per CDR3 protein. The data hold around 710,000 distinct CDR3 sequences, with around 14% observed a single time. The specimen comprised PBMCs from blood, sampled around 15 days before vaccination. The receptor set was obtained from a man in his forties or fifties who received an inactivated influenza vaccine. Both conserved end residues are part of each CDR3. The D gene is left open where the match is weak. Clone sizes are given selectively: once, few, many, or a class where the clone is expanded.

cdr3_length clone_size d_call j_call v_call cdr3_nt cdr3_aa
17 NA TRBD1 TRBJ1-1 TRBV4-1 TGCGCCAGCAGCCCAGGGGGAGGACGCAGGCTGAACACTGAAGCTTTCTTT CASSPGGGRRLNTEAFF
14 few NA TRBJ2-7 TRBV20-1 TGCAGTGCTAGAGATCGGAGCGGCCTTTACGAGCAGTACTTC CSARDRSGLYEQYF
15 NA NA TRBJ1-4 TRBV7-2 TGTGCCAGCAGCTCCCTGGACCAGTGGGGTGAAAAACTGTTTTTT CASSSLDQWGEKLFF
15 few TRBD2 TRBJ2-5 TRBV3-1 TGTGCCAGCAGCCAAGATGCGGGAGTCCAAGAGACCCAGTACTTC CASSQDAGVQETQYF
12 many NA TRBJ2-7 TRBV2 TGTGCCAGCAGTGACAGGGCCTACGAGCAGTACTTC CASSDRAYEQYF
13 few NA TRBJ2-5 TRBV9 TGTGCCAGCAGCCCCAGCCCAGAAGAGACCCAGTACTTC CASSPSPEETQYF
14 NA NA TRBJ2-7 TRBV11-2 TGTGCCAGCAGCTTAGTCACTACTTCCTACGAGCAGTACTTC CASSLVTTSYEQYF
16 few NA TRBJ2-7 TRBV13 TGTGCCAGCAGGGATGTGCGTAGGGGAAGCTCCTACGAGCAGTACTTC CASRDVRRGSSYEQYF
12 NA TRBD1 TRBJ1-1 TRBV29-1 TGCAGCGTTGAGAAGGACAGGGGCGCAGCTTTCTTT CSVEKDRGAAFF
11 many NA TRBJ2-7 TRBV29-1 TGCAGCGGGGGGTCCTCCTACGAGCAGTACTTC CSGGSSYEQYF
14 NA TRBD2 TRBJ2-5 TRBV28 TGTGCCAGCAGACCTAGCGGGGGCAGGGAGACCCAGTACTTC CASRPSGGRETQYF
17 few NA TRBJ2-5 TRBV28 TGTGCCAGCAGTTTACCCCTAGCGCAAAACCATCAAGAGACCCAGTACTTC CASSLPLAQNHQETQYF
15 NA NA TRBJ2-7 TRBV27 TGTGCCAGCAGTTTATACGCAGGGGGAGGAAACGAGCAGTACTTC CASSLYAGGGNEQYF
12 NA NA TRBJ1-1 TRBV3-1 TGTGCCAGCAGCCAATCGGGGCACCAAGCTTTCTTT CASSQSGHQAFF
16 few NA TRBJ2-1 TRBV5-1 TGCGCCAGCAGCGGCACAGGGCAAAACTCCTACAATGAGCAGTTCTTC CASSGTGQNSYNEQFF
15 NA TRBD2 TRBJ2-7 TRBV4-3 TGCGCCAGCAGCCAAGAAATAGCGGGAGACTACGAGCAGTACTTC CASSQEIAGDYEQYF
18 few TRBD2 TRBJ2-1 TRBV19 TGTGCCAGTAGTATAGAAGGACTAGGTTTTAGCTCCTACAATGAGCAGTTCTTC CASSIEGLGFSSYNEQFF
15 few NA TRBJ1-2 TRBV2 TGTGCCAGCAGTCCCGGGACCTTAGAAGGGAGTGGCTACACCTTC CASSPGTLEGSGYTF
13 NA NA TRBJ2-5 TRBV19 TGTGCCAGTAGTGACCAGATCCAAGAGACCCAGTACTTC CASSDQIQETQYF
15 few NA TRBJ2-7 TRBV5-1 TGCGCCAGCAGCTTGGAGGGCACGAAGGGATACGAGCAGTACTTC CASSLEGTKGYEQYF
17 NA TRBD2 TRBJ2-1 TRBV13 TGTGCCAGCAGCCCTCCCCTCCAGGCGCGGGGGTTGGATGAGCAGTTCTTC CASSPPLQARGLDEQFF
15 NA TRBD2 TRBJ2-3 TRBV20-1 TGCAGTGCTAGGCAACTAGCGGGAGCGGCAGATACGCAGTATTTT CSARQLAGAADTQYF
15 few NA TRBJ2-5 TRBV5-6 TGTGCCAGCAGCCTGGGACCAACTCCCCCGAAGACCCAGTACTTC CASSLGPTPPKTQYF
14 once TRBD1 TRBJ1-3 TRBV5-1 TGCGCCAGCAGCCCAGGGGGAGTCGGAAACACCATATATTTT CASSPGGVGNTIYF
16 many NA TRBJ2-7 TRBV12-3/TRBV12-4 TGTGCCAGCAGCCCGGGGGTAGGAGGGGGGGCAGGAGAGCAGTACTTC CASSPGVGGGAGEQYF
15 few NA TRBJ2-2 TRBV4-3 TGCGCCAGCAGCCAACTTTCTAGGCACACCGGGGAGCTGTTTTTT CASSQLSRHTGELFF
16 many NA TRBJ1-5 TRBV20-1 TGCAGTGCGGTGACGCCCGGATTGGGAACCAATCAGCCCCAGCATTTT CSAVTPGLGTNQPQHF
14 NA TRBD2 TRBJ2-1 TRBV30 TGTGCCTGGAGGCTAGCGGGAGGGCGTAGTGAGCAGTTCTTC CAWRLAGGRSEQFF
17 NA TRBD2 TRBJ2-7 TRBV2 TGTGCCAGCTGGGGACTAGCGGGAGAGGGCACCCCCTACGAGCAGTACTTC CASWGLAGEGTPYEQYF
14 many TRBD1 TRBJ2-7 TRBV19 TGTGCCAGTAGCCCGGGACAGACCAACTACGAGCAGTACTTC CASSPGQTNYEQYF
13 NA NA TRBJ1-5 TRBV30 TGTGCCTGGAGTTACAACAAAAATCAGCCCCAGCATTTT CAWSYNKNQPQHF
15 NA TRBD2 TRBJ2-5 TRBV7-9 TGTGCCAGCAGCTGGGGACTAGCGGGGCAAGAGACCCAGTACTTC CASSWGLAGQETQYF
15 NA NA TRBJ2-1 TRBV7-2 TGTGCCAGCAGCTTCGGAGGGGGCCCAGGAAATGAGCAGTTCTTC CASSFGGGPGNEQFF
14 NA NA TRBJ2-5 TRBV3-1 TGTGCCAGCAGCCAGAGGACAGTACAAGAGACCCAGTACTTC CASSQRTVQETQYF
13 many NA TRBJ2-1 TRBV25-1 TGTGCCAGCGGATTGGGCGGTTACAATGAGCAGTTCTTC CASGLGGYNEQFF
14 many NA TRBJ1-2 TRBV6-5 TGTGCCAGCAGTTATCGGGCCACTAACTATGGCTACACCTTC CASSYRATNYGYTF
14 NA NA TRBJ2-1 TRBV11-2 TGTGCCAGCAGCTTAAGGGACTCCTACAATGAGCAGTTCTTC CASSLRDSYNEQFF
14 NA NA TRBJ2-7 TRBV7-2 TGTGCCAGCAGCCTGTACTTGTACTCCTACGAGCAGTACTTC CASSLYLYSYEQYF
13 many NA TRBJ1-2 TRBV3-1 TGTGCCAGCAGCCAAGGGGACCTCTATGGCTACACCTTC CASSQGDLYGYTF
14 few NA TRBJ2-2 TRBV14 TGTGCCAGCAATCGTGCAGGCGTCACCGGGGAGCTGTTTTTT CASNRAGVTGELFF
14 NA NA TRBJ2-3 TRBV7-2 TGTGCCAGCAGCCAGATGCGATCGACAGATACGCAGTATTTT CASSQMRSTDTQYF
17 many NA TRBJ2-5 TRBV6-2/TRBV6-3 TGTGCCAGCAGTCTCAGCCCAAGGACAGCTACTCAAGAGACCCAGTACTTC CASSLSPRTATQETQYF
17 NA TRBD2 TRBJ2-1 TRBV20-1 TGCAGTGCTAGACGCACTAGCGGGGGCGGCATTTACAATGAGCAGTTCTTC CSARRTSGGGIYNEQFF
12 NA TRBD1 TRBJ2-7 TRBV27 TGTGCCAGCAGAACAGGGGATTCCGAGCAGTACTTC CASRTGDSEQYF
15 few TRBD2 TRBJ2-1 TRBV5-1 TGCGCCAGCAGCTTTCCGAGCGGGGGGCGAAATGAGCAGTTCTTC CASSFPSGGRNEQFF
12 many NA TRBJ2-5 TRBV29-1 TGCAGCGTTGTATACAGGGTAGAGACCCAGTACTTC CSVVYRVETQYF
15 few TRBD2 TRBJ2-1 TRBV5-1 TGCGCCAGCAGCTCTGTAGCGGGGTCATACAATGAGCAGTTCTTC CASSSVAGSYNEQFF
15 few NA TRBJ2-7 TRBV2 TGTGCCAGCACCGCTCGGGACATTCAAAACTACGAGCAGTACTTC CASTARDIQNYEQYF
15 NA TRBD2 TRBJ2-7 TRBV6-5 TGTGCCAGCAGTTACTCTATAGCGGGAGTAAGCGAGCAGTACTTC CASSYSIAGVSEQYF
19 many NA TRBJ2-1 TRBV6-2/TRBV6-3 TGTGCCAGCAGTCCCAAGAAGAAATTCCCGGCGGTAGACTACAATGAGCAGTTCTTC CASSPKKKFPAVDYNEQFF
13 few TRBD1 TRBJ2-7 TRBV20-1 TGCAGTGCCTCGGGACAGGGGGCCCAGGAGCAGTACTTC CSASGQGAQEQYF
13 few NA TRBJ2-2 TRBV30 TGTGCCTGGAGCTATAGAGGTACCGGGGAGCTGTTTTTT CAWSYRGTGELFF
15 NA NA TRBJ2-7 TRBV5-1 TGCGCCAGCAGCTTGGCCGGTGGCAGGGTAAACGAGCAGTACTTC CASSLAGGRVNEQYF